What follows are 31 T cell receptor beta chains derived from one specimen sequenced in a study of cytotoxic CD8 clonotypes in ibrutinib-treated CLL. Sequencing used immunoSEQ multiplex PCR; TCRdb keeps in-frame clones, though not all of them. Here the sample spans around 70,000 clones, over 65% being singletons. Sequencing was performed on PBMCs, taken after 24 months of ibrutinib treatment. These receptors originate from a human donor with chronic lymphocytic leukemia.

The chain combines TRBV10-3 with TRBJ2-1; TRBD2 might be the D (5 bases). Germline V CDR1 and CDR2: ENHRY, SYGVKD. Trimming removed 6 bases at V and 0 bases at J, with 9 bases between. The CDR3 is 14 amino acids. CDR3 bases: TGTGCCATCAGATCGGGAAGCTCCTACAATGAGCAGTTCTTC. Protein sequence: CAIRSGSSYNEQFF.

This rearrangement joins TRBV5-1 to TRBJ2-5; 11 positions agree with TRBD2. The J segment lost 4 bases and the V segment lost 4 bases, leaving 3 bases of the junction unmatched. Germline V gene lookup returns CDR1 SGHRS and CDR2 YFSETQ. The CDR3 totals 14 residues. CDR3 coding DNA: TGCGCCAGCAGCCAGGGACTAGCGGCAGAGACCCAGTACTTC. This gives the protein CASSQGLAAETQYF.

This chain connects TRBV5-1 to TRBJ2-7; D may match TRBD1 or TRBD2 (5 bases each). There are 18 residues in the CDR3. From germline, CDR1 is SGHRS and CDR2 YFSETQ. Deletions cut 4 bases from V and 4 bases from J, with 27 bases between. CDR3 loop: CASSQSRDGAGAVYEQYF. The DNA of the CDR3 is TGCGCCAGCAGCCAGTCCCGGGACGGGGCTGGGGCTGTTTACGAGCAGTACTTC.

The chain employs TRBV6-5 and TRBJ2-7; D possibly corresponds to TRBD1 (6 bases). Trimming took off 0 bases at V and 4 bases at J, with 7 bases between the two ends. Germline V gene lookup returns CDR1 MNHEY and CDR2 SVGAGI. The CDR3 has 13 residues. This CDR3 is CASSYSGQYEQYF. DNA of the CDR3: TGTGCCAGCAGTTACTCTGGACAGTACGAGCAGTACTTC.

This chain joins TRBV11-2 and TRBJ2-7; 7 nucleotides match TRBD2. CDR1 is SGHAT and CDR2 is FQNNGV in the germline V gene. The CDR3 consists of 15 residues. Unmatched junction bases numbered 14, after V lost 7 bases and J lost 5 bases. The CDR3 is CASTTESRSGNEQYF. The DNA for the CDR3 is TGTGCCAGCACCACAGAGAGCCGGAGCGGGAACGAGCAGTACTTC.

The V call is TRBV6-6, the J call TRBJ2-5, with TRBD1 identical over 9 bases. The CDR3 sequence is 15 residues long. Germline lookup yields CDR1 MNHNY and CDR2 SVGAGI (reference sequence). Unmatched junction bases numbered 9, after V lost 5 bases and J lost 5 bases. The CDR3 sequence is CASSPQTGGRETQYF. The CDR3 coding sequence is TGTGCCAGCAGTCCTCAGACAGGGGGGCGGGAGACCCAGTACTTC.

The chain combines TRBV5-6 with TRBJ2-7; 11 nucleotides line up with TRBD1. The CDR3 has 14 amino acids. Unmatched junction bases numbered 5, after V lost 4 bases and J lost 5 bases. Germline values: CDR1 SGHDT, CDR2 YYEEEE. The CDR3 bases are TGTGCCAGCAGCAAGGACAGGGGGCTGGACGAGCAGTACTTC. This translates into CASSKDRGLDEQYF.

The chain carries TRBV5-4 and TRBJ2-3, with 11 bases lining up with TRBD2. Germline V lookup: CDR1 SGHNT, CDR2 YYREEE (reference sequence). The CDR3 is 15 amino acids. V lost 2 bases to trimming and J lost 5 bases; unmatched junction nucleotides: 4. CDR3 sequence: CASSLSSGGQDTQYF. CDR3 coding DNA: TGTGCCAGCAGCTTATCTAGCGGGGGGCAAGATACGCAGTATTTT.

The chain employs TRBV27 and TRBJ1-2; TRBD1 matches at 7 bases. V trimming: 6 bases; J trimming: 1 base; junction bases outside the gene matches: 2. CDR1 and CDR2 (germline): MNHEY, SMNVEV (reference sequence). The CDR3 covers 13 residues. The CDR3 DNA reads TGTGCCAGCAGGCAGGGGGTTAACTATGGCTACACCTTC. Protein: CASRQGVNYGYTF.

V and J are TRBV6-5 and TRBJ2-7; weak D call: TRBD1 (6 bases). The CDR3 is 15 amino acids. Trimming took off 5 bases at V and 0 bases at J, with 14 bases between the two ends. Germline-derived CDR1 and CDR2 are MNHEY and SVGAGI. Here the CDR3 DNA reads TGTGCCAGCAGTAGAGACAGGCGTAGCTCCTACGAGCAGTACTTC. This sequence encodes CASSRDRRSSYEQYF.

The CDR3 loop reads CASSQEATSGRAANTGELFF. The DNA for the CDR3 is TGCGCCAGCAGCCAAGAGGCAACTAGCGGGAGGGCCGCGAACACCGGGGAGCTGTTTTTT. The chain combines TRBV4-3 with TRBJ2-2; TRBD2 matches 13 bases. This CDR3 is built from 20 residues. J was trimmed by 0 bases and V by 0 bases; bases with no gene match: 7. Germline V gene sequence: CDR1 LGHNA, CDR2 YSLEER.

A single count supports this clone. The gene calls are TRBV28 and TRBJ2-7; D perhaps matches TRBD1 (7 bases). The V gene's germline CDR1 is MDHEN and CDR2 SYDVKM. The CDR3 spans 14 residues. V was clipped by 5 bases and J by 4 bases, with 15 bases between them. The CDR3 here is CASSAPSGGYEQYF. In DNA form, the CDR3 reads TGTGCCAGCAGTGCCCCGTCAGGGGGGTACGAGCAGTACTTC.

This sequence joins TRBV7-7 and TRBJ2-1; 7 bases agree with TRBD2. Germline CDR1 is SSHAT and CDR2 is FNYEAQ (reference sequence). CDR3 size: 13 residues. Trimming cost V 5 bases and J 7 bases; bases outside gene matches: 5. Written as DNA, the CDR3 is TGTGCCAGCAGCCCCCCCGGGAGGAATGAGCAGTTCTTC. This codes for CASSPPGRNEQFF. The full variable domain, rest sourced from reference TRBV7-7 and TRBJ2-1, is GAGVSQSPRYKVTKRGQDVTLRCDPISSHATLYWYQQALGQGPEFLTYFNYEAQPDKSGLPSDRFSAERPEGSISTLTIQRTEQRDSAMYRCASSPPGRNEQFFGPGTRLTVL.

This clone was detected ten times or more. The rearrangement uses TRBV27 and TRBJ2-7; 14 positions agree with TRBD2. This CDR3 is 16 amino acids long. V shed 8 bases and J 1 base; nucleotides not matched to a gene: 7. CDR1 MNHEY and CDR2 SMNVEV come from the germline V gene (reference sequence). CDR3 region: CASRGLAGAGSYEQYF. CDR3 nucleotide sequence: TGTGCCAGCCGGGGACTAGCGGGAGCGGGTTCCTACGAGCAGTACTTC.

The genes are TRBV18 and TRBJ2-1; D might be TRBD2 (6 bases). The CDR3 is made up of 13 amino acids. V was pared by 2 bases and J by 10 bases, with 12 bases between. Germline CDR1 and CDR2: KGHSH and LQKENI. The chain's CDR3 is CASSPTRGGEQFF. The CDR3 DNA sequence: TGTGCCAGCTCACCAACCCGGGGAGGAGAGCAGTTCTTC. The variable domain in full, with the rest retrieved from reference TRBV18 and TRBJ2-1, is NAGVMQNPRHLVRRRGQEARLRCSPMKGHSHVYWYRQLPEEGLKFMVYLQKENIIDESGMPKERFSAEFPKEGPSILRIQQVVRGDSAAYFCASSPTRGGEQFFGPGTRLTVL.

This chain connects TRBV30 to TRBJ2-1, with D perhaps given as TRBD1 or TRBD2 (6 bases each). The germline V and J ends were trimmed by 3 bases and 6 bases, with 12 bases remaining between them. This CDR3 has 13 amino acids. Germline V gives CDR1 GTSNPN, CDR2 SVGIG (reference sequence). The CDR3 nucleotides read TGTGCCTGGAGCATCGGGGGCGTCAATGAGCAGTTCTTC. Residues: CAWSIGGVNEQFF.

The chain is built from TRBV6-1 and TRBJ2-7, with D perhaps matching TRBD1 or TRBD2 (5 bases each). CDR3 size: 16 residues. Germline lookup yields CDR1 MNHNS and CDR2 SASEGT. V lost 1 base and J lost 0, with 13 bases in between. CDR3 in DNA: TGTGCCAGCAGTGAAGTAGGAGGACATCTCTCCTACGAGCAGTACTTC. The encoded protein is CASSEVGGHLSYEQYF.

The rearrangement joins TRBV27 to TRBJ2-1; TRBD2 might be the D (6 bases). The V end was cut by 3 bases, the J end by 0 bases, with 9 bases between. CDR3 size: 15 residues. Germline V gives CDR1 MNHEY, CDR2 SMNVEV (reference sequence). The CDR3 coding sequence is TGTGCCAGCAGTTTCGACGGGAGCTCCTACAATGAGCAGTTCTTC. Its protein is CASSFDGSSYNEQFF.

The chain combines TRBV19 with TRBJ2-7; D call uncertain. CDR3 length equals 13 residues. The germline V gene encodes CDR1 LNHDA and CDR2 SQIVND (reference sequence). With 5 bases removed from V and 5 bases from J, the gap between germline ends came to 13 bases. DNA for the CDR3: TGTGCCAGTAGTCAGCTCTCCTGGGACGAGCAGTACTTC. Protein: CASSQLSWDEQYF. Full variable domain (rest looked up from reference TRBV19 and TRBJ2-7): DGGITQSPKYLFRKEGQNVTLSCEQNLNHDAMYWYRQDPGQGLRLIYYSQIVNDFQKGDIAEGYSVSREKKESFPLTVTSAQKNPTAFYLCASSQLSWDEQYFGPGTRLTVT.

The gene calls are TRBV7-2 and TRBJ2-7, with TRBD2 identical over 9 bases. The CDR3 extends over 17 amino acids. Losses at the gene ends were 3 bases for V and 5 bases for J; bases not matched to a gene: 14. CDR1 and CDR2 (germline): SGHTA, FQGNSA. The CDR3 DNA sequence: TGTGCCAGCAGCTTCCCCTTAGCGGGAGCTCAGCGCAACGAGCAGTACTTC. This encodes CASSFPLAGAQRNEQYF.

This clone was counted between two and nine times. The chain carries TRBV27 and TRBJ2-3; no firm D call. The CDR3 contains 12 residues. The germline CDR1 and CDR2 sequences are MNHEY and SMNVEV (reference sequence). Trimming shortened V by 6 bases and J by 7 bases, and 11 bases separated the two germline ends. Here the CDR3 reads CASSLDYYTQYF. CDR3 nucleotides: TGTGCCAGCAGCCTAGATTACTATACGCAGTATTTT.

The chain uses TRBV2 and TRBJ1-4; D remains ambiguous. CDR1 is SNHLY and CDR2 is FYNNEI in the germline V gene. There are 15 residues in the CDR3. Trimming cost V 2 bases and J 3 bases, with 10 bases left between them. DNA for the CDR3: TGTGCCAGCAGTGAAACAAGTCAGCCTAATGAAAAACTGTTTTTT. Residues: CASSETSQPNEKLFF.

This clone was detected only once. The gene calls are TRBV5-1 and TRBJ2-7; 9 bases line up with TRBD1. From germline, CDR1 is SGHRS and CDR2 YFSETQ. This CDR3 has 14 residues. V was clipped by 3 bases and J by 5 bases; unmatched bases: 6. In nucleotides, the CDR3 is TGCGCCAGCAGCTCAGGGACAGGGTACAACGAGCAGTACTTC. This gives the protein CASSSGTGYNEQYF.

The V and J genes are TRBV2 and TRBJ1-1; 7 bases map to TRBD1. The CDR3 totals 15 residues. V was pared by 6 bases and J by 0 bases, with 7 bases of the junction left unmatched. CDR1 is SNHLY and CDR2 is FYNNEI in the germline V gene. The CDR3 sequence is CASRRDSTMNTEAFF. CDR3 in DNA: TGTGCCAGCAGACGGGACAGTACGATGAACACTGAAGCTTTCTTT.

V usage is TRBV27 and J usage is TRBJ2-1; 7 bases are a match to TRBD1. The V gene's germline CDR1 is MNHEY and CDR2 SMNVEV (reference sequence). The CDR3 runs to 17 residues. The J segment lost 2 bases and the V segment lost 3 bases, leaving 10 bases of the junction unmatched. Here the CDR3 DNA reads TGTGCCAGCAGTTTTAGTAGGGGGCGCATTACCTACAATGAGCAGTTCTTC. Encoded protein: CASSFSRGRITYNEQFF.

The chain carries TRBV19 and TRBJ2-1; 9 nucleotides agree with TRBD2. The CDR3 sequence is 16 residues long. CDR1 is LNHDA, CDR2 SQIVND, per germline (reference sequence). V dropped 4 bases and J dropped 8; count of bases not matched to a gene: 12. CDR3 sequence: CASSRKGLAPNYEQFF. CDR3 in DNA: TGTGCCAGTAGTAGGAAGGGACTAGCCCCCAATTATGAGCAGTTCTTC.

This clone rates as medium-sized (0.01 to 0.1%). The chain links TRBV2 to TRBJ1-2; 9 nucleotides line up with TRBD1. Germline CDR1 is SNHLY and CDR2 is FYNNEI. This CDR3 has 14 residues. V shed 7 bases, J shed 1 base, and the junction held 4 bases outside the gene matches. The CDR3 DNA reads TGTGCCAGCATCCCGACAGGGGGTAACTATGGCTACACCTTC. It specifies CASIPTGGNYGYTF.

The chain recombines TRBV6-5 with TRBJ1-1; TRBD1 might be the D (5 bases). This CDR3 spans 15 amino acids. Germline CDR1 and CDR2: MNHEY and SVGAGI. The V end was cut by 4 bases, the J end by 1 base, with 13 bases between. The CDR3 spells CASSFSGTGNTEAFF. As DNA, the CDR3 is TGTGCCAGCAGTTTTTCCGGGACGGGGAACACTGAAGCTTTCTTT.

The V gene is TRBV2, the J gene TRBJ1-5, with D tentatively TRBD1 (5 bases). CDR1 and CDR2 from the germline V gene are SNHLY and FYNNEI. V gave up 3 bases and J gave up 5 bases, with 8 bases separating them. The CDR3 loop spans 13 amino acids. The CDR3: CASSDGRDQPQHF. The CDR3 region has the DNA TGTGCCAGCAGTGATGGCAGGGATCAGCCCCAGCATTTT.

V and J are TRBV10-2 and TRBJ1-1; 7 bases are a match to TRBD1. The germline V gene has CDR1 WSHSY and CDR2 SAAADI. This CDR3 comprises 13 residues. V lost 7 bases to trimming and J lost 5 bases; unmatched junction nucleotides: 7. The CDR3 reads CASNRDSSTEAFF. The CDR3 DNA reads TGCGCCAGCAACCGGGACAGTTCTACTGAAGCTTTCTTT.

This chain uses TRBV6-5 with TRBJ2-3, with unresolved D. The germline V and J ends were trimmed by 6 bases and 9 bases, with 16 bases remaining between them. This CDR3 contains 13 residues. Looked up from germline, CDR1 is MNHEY and CDR2 is SVGAGI. The CDR3 DNA reads as TGTGCCAGCAGGGAGAGCCGCTTGGGGACGCAGTATTTT. Amino acids: CASRESRLGTQYF.